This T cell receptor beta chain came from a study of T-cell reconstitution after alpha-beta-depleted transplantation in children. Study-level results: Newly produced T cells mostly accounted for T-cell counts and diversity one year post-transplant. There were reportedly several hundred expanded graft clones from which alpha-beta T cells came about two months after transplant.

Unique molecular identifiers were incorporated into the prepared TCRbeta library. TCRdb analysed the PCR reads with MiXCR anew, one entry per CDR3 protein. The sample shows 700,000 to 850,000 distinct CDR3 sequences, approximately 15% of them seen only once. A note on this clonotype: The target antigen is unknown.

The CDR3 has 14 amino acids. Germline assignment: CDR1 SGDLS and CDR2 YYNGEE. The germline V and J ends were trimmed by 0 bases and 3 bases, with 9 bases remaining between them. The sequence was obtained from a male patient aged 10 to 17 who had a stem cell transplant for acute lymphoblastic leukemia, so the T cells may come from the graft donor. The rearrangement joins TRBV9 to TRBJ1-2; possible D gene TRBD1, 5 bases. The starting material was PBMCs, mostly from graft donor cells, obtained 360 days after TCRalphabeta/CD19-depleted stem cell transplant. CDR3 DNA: TGTGCCAGCAGCGTAGCTGGGGACTACTATGGCTACACCTTC. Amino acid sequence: CASSVAGDYYGYTF. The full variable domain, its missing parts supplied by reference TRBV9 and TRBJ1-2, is DSGVTQTPKHLITATGQRVTLRCSPRSGDLSVYWYQQSLDQGLQFLIQYYNGEERAKGNILERFSAQQFPDLHSELNLSSLELGDSALYFCASSVAGDYYGYTFGSGTRLTVV.